This T cell receptor beta chain was recovered during a study of long-term antiretroviral therapy in people with HIV. Overall study findings and caveats: Blood specimens, gathered between about 2003 and 2017, were possibly obtained under older ART regimens. It was observed that HIV repertoires exhibited narrower CDR3 length ranges than controls.

Survey-level resolution applied to immunoSEQ assay v3.0. Sequencing efforts were directed toward roughly 40,000-55,000 T-cell genomes per sample. Sequencing was performed with immunoSEQ multiplex PCR; in TCRdb, only in-frame clones are kept and a portion is missing. In the table there are more than 20,000 clones, about 85% of which are singletons. United States facilities provided treatment to all participants with HIV. Only a few counts were recorded for this clone. What it recognizes is unknown. The CDR3 runs to 14 residues. Germline V gives CDR1 MNHNY, CDR2 SVGAGI (reference sequence). Trimming removed 9 bases at V and 0 bases at J, with 14 bases between.

The chain combines TRBV6-6 with TRBJ1-2, with D possibly matching TRBD1 (5 bases). The sample here was unsorted PBMCs, taken 2.3 years after starting antiretroviral therapy. This clonotype originated in a middle-aged man with HIV. In DNA form, the CDR3 reads TGTGCCAGTATACTGGGGGAGGCTAACTATGGCTACACCTTC. Encoded protein: CASILGEANYGYTF.